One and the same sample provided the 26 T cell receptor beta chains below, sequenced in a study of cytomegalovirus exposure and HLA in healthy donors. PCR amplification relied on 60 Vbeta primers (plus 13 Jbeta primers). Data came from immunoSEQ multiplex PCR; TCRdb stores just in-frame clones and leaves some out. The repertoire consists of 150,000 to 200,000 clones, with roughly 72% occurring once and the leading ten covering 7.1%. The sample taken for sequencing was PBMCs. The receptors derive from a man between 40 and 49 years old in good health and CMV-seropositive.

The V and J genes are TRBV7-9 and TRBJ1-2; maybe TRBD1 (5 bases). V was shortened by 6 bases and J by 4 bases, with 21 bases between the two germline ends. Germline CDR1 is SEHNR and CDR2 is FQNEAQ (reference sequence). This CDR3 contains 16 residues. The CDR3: CASSPFPGIAGYGYTF. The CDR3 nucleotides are TGTGCCAGCAGTCCCTTTCCAGGGATCGCCGGCTATGGCTACACCTTC.

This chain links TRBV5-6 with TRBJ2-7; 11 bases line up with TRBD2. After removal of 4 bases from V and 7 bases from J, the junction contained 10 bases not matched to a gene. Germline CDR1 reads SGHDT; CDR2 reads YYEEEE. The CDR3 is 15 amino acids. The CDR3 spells CASSRPGLAGLEQYF. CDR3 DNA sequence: TGTGCCAGCAGCCGCCCCGGACTAGCGGGTTTGGAGCAGTACTTC.

As DNA, the CDR3 is TGCGCCAGCAGCTCCAGGACAGGGACGGTATACGAGCAGTACTTC. It encodes CASSSRTGTVYEQYF. The chain couples TRBV5-1 to TRBJ2-7, with 8 bases aligning to TRBD1. V dropped 3 bases and J dropped 4; count of bases not matched to a gene: 9. The CDR3 has 15 residues. CDR1 and CDR2 (germline): SGHRS, YFSETQ.

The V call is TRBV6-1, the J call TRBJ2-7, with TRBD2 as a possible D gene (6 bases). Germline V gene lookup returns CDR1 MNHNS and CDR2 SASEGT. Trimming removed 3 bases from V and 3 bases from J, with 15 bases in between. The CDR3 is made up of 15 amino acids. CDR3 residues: CASSDLGGSRYEQYF. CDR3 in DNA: TGTGCCAGCAGTGACTTGGGGGGTTCACGCTACGAGCAGTACTTC.

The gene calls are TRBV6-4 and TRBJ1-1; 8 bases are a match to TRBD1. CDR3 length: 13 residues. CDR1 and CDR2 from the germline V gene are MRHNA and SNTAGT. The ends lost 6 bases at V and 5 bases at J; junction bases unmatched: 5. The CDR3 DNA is TGTGCCAGCAGCCAGGGGGCTTGGACTGAAGCTTTCTTT. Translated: CASSQGAWTEAFF.

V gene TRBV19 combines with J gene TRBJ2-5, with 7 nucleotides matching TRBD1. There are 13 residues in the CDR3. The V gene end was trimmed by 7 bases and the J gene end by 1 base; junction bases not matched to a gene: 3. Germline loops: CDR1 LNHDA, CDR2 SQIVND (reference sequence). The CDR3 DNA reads TGTGCCAGTAAGGGGGCAGTCCAAGAGACCCAGTACTTC. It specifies CASKGAVQETQYF.

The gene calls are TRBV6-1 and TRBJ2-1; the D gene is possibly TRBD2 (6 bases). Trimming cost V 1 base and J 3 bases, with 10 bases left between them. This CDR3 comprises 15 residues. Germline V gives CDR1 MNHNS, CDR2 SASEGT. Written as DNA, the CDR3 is TGTGCCAGCAGTGAAGGGACTACCTTCTACAATGAGCAGTTCTTC. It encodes CASSEGTTFYNEQFF.

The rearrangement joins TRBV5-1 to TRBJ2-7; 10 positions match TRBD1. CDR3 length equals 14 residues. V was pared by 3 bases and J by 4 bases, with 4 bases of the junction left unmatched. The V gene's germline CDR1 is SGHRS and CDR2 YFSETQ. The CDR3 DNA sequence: TGCGCCAGCAGCTCCGGACAGGGGGATTACGAGCAGTACTTC. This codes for CASSSGQGDYEQYF.

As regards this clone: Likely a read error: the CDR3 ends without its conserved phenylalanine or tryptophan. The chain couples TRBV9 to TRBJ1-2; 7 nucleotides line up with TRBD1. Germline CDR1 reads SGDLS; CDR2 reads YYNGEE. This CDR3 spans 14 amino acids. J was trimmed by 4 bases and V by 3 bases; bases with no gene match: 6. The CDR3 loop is CASSAPQGSYGYTS. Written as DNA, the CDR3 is TGTGCCAGCAGCGCCCCACAGGGGAGCTATGGCTACACCTCC.

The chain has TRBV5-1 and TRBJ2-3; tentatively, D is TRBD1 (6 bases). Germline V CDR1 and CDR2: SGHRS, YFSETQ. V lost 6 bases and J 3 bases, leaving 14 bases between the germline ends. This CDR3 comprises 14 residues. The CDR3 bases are TGCGCCAGCAACCACGGACAGTCGACAGATACGCAGTATTTT. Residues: CASNHGQSTDTQYF. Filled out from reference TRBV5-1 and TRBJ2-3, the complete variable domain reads KAGVTQTPRYLIKTRGQQVTLSCSPISGHRSVSWYQQTPGQGLQFLFEYFSETQRNKGNFPGRFSGRQFSNSRSEMNVSTLELGDSALYLCASNHGQSTDTQYFGPGTRLTVL.

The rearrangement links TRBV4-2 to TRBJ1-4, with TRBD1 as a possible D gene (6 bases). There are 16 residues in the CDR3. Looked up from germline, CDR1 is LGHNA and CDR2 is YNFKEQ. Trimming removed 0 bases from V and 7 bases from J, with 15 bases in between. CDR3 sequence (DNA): TGTGCCAGCAGCCAAGATACGGCAGGGGAGGGTGAAAAACTGTTTTTT. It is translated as CASSQDTAGEGEKLFF.

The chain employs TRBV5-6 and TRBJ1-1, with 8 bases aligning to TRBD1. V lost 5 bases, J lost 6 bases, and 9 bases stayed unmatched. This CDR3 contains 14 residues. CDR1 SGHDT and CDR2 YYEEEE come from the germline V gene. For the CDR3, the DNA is TGTGCCAGCAGGCCCGAACAGGGGGGCGCTGAAGCTTTCTTT. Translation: CASRPEQGGAEAFF.

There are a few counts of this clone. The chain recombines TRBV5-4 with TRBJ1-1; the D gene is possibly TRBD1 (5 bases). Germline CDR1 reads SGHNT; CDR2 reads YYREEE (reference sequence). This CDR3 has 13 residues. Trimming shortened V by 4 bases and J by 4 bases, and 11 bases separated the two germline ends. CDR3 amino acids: CASSLGGGTEAFF. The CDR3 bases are TGTGCCAGCAGCCTGGGCGGGGGCACTGAAGCTTTCTTT.

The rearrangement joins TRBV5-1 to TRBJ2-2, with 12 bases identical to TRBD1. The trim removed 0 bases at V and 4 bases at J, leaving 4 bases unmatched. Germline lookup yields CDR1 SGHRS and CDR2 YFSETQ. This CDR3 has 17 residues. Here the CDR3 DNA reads TGCGCCAGCAGCTTGGGGGACAGGGGGCTTCTCACCGGGGAGCTGTTTTTT. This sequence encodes CASSLGDRGLLTGELFF.

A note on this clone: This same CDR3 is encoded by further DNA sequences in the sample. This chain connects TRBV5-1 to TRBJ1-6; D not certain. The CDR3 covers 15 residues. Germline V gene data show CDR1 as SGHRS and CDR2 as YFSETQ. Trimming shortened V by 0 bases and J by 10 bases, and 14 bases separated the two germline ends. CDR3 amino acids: CASSLAFGGYSPLHF. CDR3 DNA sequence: TGCGCCAGCAGCTTGGCCTTTGGCGGATACTCACCCCTCCACTTT.

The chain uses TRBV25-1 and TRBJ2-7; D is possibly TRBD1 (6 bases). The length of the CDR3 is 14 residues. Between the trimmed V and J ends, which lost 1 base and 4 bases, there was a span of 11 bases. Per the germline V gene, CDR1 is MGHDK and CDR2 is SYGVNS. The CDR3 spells CASSELGTNYEQYF. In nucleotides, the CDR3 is TGTGCCAGCAGTGAATTGGGGACAAATTACGAGCAGTACTTC.

DNA of the CDR3: TGTGCCAGCAGCCAAGAGTCAGTCGTGGAGACCCAGTACTTC. It translates to CASSQESVVETQYF. The chain joins TRBV4-2 to TRBJ2-5; D unresolved. The germline V gene encodes CDR1 LGHNA and CDR2 YNFKEQ. V was shortened by 0 bases and J by 5 bases, with 10 bases between the two germline ends. CDR3 length equals 14 residues.

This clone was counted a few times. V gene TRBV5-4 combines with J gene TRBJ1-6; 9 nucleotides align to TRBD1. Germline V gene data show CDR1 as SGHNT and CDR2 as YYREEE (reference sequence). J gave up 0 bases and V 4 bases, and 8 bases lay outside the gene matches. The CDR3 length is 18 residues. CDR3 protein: CASSPGQGIASYNSPLHF. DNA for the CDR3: TGTGCCAGCAGCCCCGGACAGGGGATTGCCTCCTATAATTCACCCCTCCACTTT.

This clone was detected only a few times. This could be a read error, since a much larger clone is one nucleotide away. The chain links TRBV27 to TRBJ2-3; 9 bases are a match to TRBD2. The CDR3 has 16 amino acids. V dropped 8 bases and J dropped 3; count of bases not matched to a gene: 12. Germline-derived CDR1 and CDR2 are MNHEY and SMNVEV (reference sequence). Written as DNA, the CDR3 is TGTGCCAGCCGCCCCGGGGGCGGGGGGGGTACAGATACGCAGTATTTT. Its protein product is CASRPGGGGGTDTQYF.

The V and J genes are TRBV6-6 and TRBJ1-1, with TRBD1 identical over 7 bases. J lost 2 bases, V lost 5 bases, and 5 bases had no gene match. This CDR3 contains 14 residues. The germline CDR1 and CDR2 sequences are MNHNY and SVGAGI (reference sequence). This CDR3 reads CASSHRGFNTEAFF. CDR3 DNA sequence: TGTGCCAGCAGTCACAGGGGCTTTAACACTGAAGCTTTCTTT.

CDR3 residues: CASSIEGQGNNQPQHF. Written as DNA, the CDR3 is TGTGCCAGTAGTATAGAGGGACAGGGAAACAATCAGCCCCAGCATTTT. The J gene is TRBJ1-5, the V gene TRBV19; 9 nucleotides agree with TRBD1. This CDR3 spans 16 amino acids. With 0 bases clipped from V and 3 bases from J, the junction kept 3 bases outside the gene matches. Germline V gene data show CDR1 as LNHDA and CDR2 as SQIVND (reference sequence).

The CDR3 sequence is CASSQESGGRQPQHF. DNA of the CDR3: TGCGCCAGCAGCCAAGAGTCAGGGGGACGGCAGCCCCAGCATTTT. The genes are TRBV4-3 and TRBJ1-5; 7 nucleotides match TRBD1. J lost 7 bases, V lost 0 bases, and 6 bases had no gene match. CDR3 length: 15 residues. The germline CDR1 and CDR2 sequences are LGHNA and YSLEER.

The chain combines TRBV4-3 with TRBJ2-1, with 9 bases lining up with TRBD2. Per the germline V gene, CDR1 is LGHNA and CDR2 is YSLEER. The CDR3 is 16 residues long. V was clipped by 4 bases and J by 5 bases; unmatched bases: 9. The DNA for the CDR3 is TGCGCCAGCAGCCGGCGGGGTAGCGGGGGCAACAATGAGCAGTTCTTC. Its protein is CASSRRGSGGNNEQFF.

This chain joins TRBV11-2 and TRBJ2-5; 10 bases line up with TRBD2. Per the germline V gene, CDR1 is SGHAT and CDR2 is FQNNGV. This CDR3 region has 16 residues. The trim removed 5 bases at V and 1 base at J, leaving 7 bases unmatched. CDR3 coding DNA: TGTGCCAGCAGCGAAGGACTAGCGGTTGGCCAAGAGACCCAGTACTTC. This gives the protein CASSEGLAVGQETQYF. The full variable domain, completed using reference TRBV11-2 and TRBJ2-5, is EAGVAQSPRYKIIEKRQSVAFWCNPISGHATLYWYQQILGQGPKLLIQFQNNGVVDDSQLPKDRFSAERLKGVDSTLKIQPAKLEDSAVYLCASSEGLAVGQETQYFGPGTRLLVL.

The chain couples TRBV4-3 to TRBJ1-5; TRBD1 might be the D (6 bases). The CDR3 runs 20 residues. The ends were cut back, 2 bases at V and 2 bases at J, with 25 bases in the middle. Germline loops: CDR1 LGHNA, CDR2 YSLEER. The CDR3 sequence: CASSQSTWGADSGGNQPQHF. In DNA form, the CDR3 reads TGCGCCAGCAGCCAAAGTACATGGGGCGCGGACAGTGGGGGCAATCAGCCCCAGCATTTT.

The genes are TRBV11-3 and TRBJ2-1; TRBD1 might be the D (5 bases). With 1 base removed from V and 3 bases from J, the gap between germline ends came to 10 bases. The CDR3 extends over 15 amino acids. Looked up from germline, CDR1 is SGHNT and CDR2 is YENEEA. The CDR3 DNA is TGTGCCAGCAGCTTAGGACAGAATTTCTACAATGAGCAGTTCTTC. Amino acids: CASSLGQNFYNEQFF.